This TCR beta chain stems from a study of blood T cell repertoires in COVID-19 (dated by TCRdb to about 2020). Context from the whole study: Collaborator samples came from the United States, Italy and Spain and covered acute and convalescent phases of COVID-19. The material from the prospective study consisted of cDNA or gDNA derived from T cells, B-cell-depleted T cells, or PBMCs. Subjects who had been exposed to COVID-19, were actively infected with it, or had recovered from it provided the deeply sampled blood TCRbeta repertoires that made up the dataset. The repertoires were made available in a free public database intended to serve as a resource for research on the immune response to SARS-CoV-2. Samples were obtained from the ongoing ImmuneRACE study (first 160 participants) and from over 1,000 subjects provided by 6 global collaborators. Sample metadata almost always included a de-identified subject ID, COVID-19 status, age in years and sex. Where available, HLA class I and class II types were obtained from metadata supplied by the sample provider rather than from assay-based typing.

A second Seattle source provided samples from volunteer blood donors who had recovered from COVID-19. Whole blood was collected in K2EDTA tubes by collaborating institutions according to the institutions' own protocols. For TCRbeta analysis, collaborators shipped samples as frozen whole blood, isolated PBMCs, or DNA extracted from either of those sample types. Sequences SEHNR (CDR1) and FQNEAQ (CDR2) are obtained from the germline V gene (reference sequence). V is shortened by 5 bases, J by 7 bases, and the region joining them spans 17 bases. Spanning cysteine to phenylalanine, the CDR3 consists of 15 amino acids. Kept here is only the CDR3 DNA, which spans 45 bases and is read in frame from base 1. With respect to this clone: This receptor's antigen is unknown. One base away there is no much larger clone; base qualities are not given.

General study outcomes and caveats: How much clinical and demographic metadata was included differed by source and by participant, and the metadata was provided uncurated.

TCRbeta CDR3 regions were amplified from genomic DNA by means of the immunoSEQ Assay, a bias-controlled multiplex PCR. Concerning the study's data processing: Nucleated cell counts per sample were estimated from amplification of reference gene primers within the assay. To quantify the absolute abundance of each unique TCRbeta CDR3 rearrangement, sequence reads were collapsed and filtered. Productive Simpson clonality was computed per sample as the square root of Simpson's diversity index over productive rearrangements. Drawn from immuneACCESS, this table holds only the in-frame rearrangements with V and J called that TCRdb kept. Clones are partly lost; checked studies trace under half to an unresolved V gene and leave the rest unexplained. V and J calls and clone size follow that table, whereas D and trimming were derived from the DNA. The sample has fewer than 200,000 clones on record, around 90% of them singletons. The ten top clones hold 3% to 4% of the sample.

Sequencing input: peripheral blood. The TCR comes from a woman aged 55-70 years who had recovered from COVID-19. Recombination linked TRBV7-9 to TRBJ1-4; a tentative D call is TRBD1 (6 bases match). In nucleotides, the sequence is TGTGCCAGCAGCCCCTGGGGGGGCGAGGTTGAAAAACTGTTTTTT. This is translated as CASSPWGGEVEKLFF.